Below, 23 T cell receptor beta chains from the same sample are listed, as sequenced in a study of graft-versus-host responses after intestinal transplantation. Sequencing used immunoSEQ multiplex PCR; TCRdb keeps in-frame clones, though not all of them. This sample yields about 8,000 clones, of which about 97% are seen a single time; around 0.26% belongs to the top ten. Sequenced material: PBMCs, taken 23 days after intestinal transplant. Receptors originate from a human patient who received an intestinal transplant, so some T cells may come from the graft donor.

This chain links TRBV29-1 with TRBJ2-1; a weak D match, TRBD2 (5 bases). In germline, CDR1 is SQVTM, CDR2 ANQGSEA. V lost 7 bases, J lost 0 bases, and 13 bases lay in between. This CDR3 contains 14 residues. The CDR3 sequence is CSALALSSYNEQFF. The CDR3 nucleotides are TGCAGCGCGCTAGCATTATCCTCCTACAATGAGCAGTTCTTC.

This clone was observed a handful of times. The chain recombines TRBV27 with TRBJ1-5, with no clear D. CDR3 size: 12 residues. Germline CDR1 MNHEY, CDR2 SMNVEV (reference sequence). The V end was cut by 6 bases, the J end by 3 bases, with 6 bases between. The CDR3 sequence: CASSNINQPQHF. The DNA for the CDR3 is TGTGCCAGCAGCAATATCAATCAGCCCCAGCATTTT.

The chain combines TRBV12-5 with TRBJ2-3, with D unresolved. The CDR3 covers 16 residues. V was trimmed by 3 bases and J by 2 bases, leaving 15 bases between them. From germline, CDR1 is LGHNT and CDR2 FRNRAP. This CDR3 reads CASGFPNGVLTDTQYF. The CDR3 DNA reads TGTGCTAGTGGTTTCCCCAATGGGGTCCTCACAGATACGCAGTATTTT.

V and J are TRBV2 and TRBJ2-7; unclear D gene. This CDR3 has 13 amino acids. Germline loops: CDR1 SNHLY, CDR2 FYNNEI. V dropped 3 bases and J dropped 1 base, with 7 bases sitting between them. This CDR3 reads CASSEGHSYEQYF. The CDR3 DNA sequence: TGTGCCAGCAGTGAGGGCCATTCCTACGAGCAGTACTTC.

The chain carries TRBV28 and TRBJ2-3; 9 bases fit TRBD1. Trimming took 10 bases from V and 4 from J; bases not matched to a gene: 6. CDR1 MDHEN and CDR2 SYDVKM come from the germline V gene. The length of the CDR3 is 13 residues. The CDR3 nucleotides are TGTGCCATCCCGGGACAGGGCCCAGATACGCAGTATTTT. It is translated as CAIPGQGPDTQYF.

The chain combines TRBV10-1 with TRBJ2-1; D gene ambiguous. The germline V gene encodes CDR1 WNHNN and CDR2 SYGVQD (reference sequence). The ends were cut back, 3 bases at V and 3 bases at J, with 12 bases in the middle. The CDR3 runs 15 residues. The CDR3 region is CASSDSDGFYNEQFF. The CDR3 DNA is TGCGCCAGCAGTGATTCCGATGGCTTCTACAATGAGCAGTTCTTC.

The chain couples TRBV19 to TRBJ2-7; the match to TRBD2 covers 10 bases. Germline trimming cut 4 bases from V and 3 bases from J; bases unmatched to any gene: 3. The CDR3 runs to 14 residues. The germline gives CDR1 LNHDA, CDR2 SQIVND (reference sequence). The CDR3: CASSTVAGGYEQYF. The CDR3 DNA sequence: TGTGCCAGTAGTACAGTAGCGGGAGGCTACGAGCAGTACTTC.

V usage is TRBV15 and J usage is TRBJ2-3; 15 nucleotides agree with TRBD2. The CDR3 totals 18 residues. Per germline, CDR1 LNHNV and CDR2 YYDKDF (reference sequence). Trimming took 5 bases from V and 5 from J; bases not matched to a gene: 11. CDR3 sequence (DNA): TGTGCCACCAGCCGGGGTGGACTAGCGGGAGGGCCCATAGATACGCAGTATTTT. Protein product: CATSRGGLAGGPIDTQYF. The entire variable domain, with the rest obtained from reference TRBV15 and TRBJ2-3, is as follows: DAMVIQNPRYQVTQFGKPVTLSCSQTLNHNVMYWYQQKSSQAPKLLFHYYDKDFNNEADTPDNFQSRRPNTSFCFLDIRSPGLGDTAMYLCATSRGGLAGGPIDTQYFGPGTRLTVL.

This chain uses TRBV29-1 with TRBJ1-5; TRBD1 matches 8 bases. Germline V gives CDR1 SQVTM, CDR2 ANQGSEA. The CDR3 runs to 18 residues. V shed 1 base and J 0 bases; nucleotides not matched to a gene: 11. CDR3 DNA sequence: TGCAGCGTTGAAGTGGACAGGGAACGTCTCTATAGCAATCAGCCCCAGCATTTT. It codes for CSVEVDRERLYSNQPQHF.

The CDR3 DNA follows: TGTGCCAGCAGCCATGACACCTACGAGCAGTACTTC. Translation gives CASSHDTYEQYF. V and J are TRBV11-1 and TRBJ2-7, with D uncertain. The CDR3 length is 12 residues. The V end was cut by 5 bases, the J end by 2 bases, with 7 bases between. Per the germline V gene, CDR1 is SGHAT and CDR2 is FQDESV (reference sequence). Full variable domain (remainder filled in from reference TRBV11-1 and TRBJ2-7): EAEVAQSPRYKITEKSQAVAFWCDPISGHATLYWYRQILGQGPELLVQFQDESVVDDSQLPKDRFSAERLKGVDSTLKIQPAELGDSAMYLCASSHDTYEQYFGPGTRLTVT.

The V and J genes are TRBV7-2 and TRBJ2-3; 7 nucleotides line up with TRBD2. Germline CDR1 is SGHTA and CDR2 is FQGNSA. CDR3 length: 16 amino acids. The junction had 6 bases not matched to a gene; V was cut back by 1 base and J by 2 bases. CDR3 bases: TGTGCCAGCAGCTTAGTTGCGGGAGTTGCCACAGATACGCAGTATTTT. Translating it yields CASSLVAGVATDTQYF.

CDR3 sequence (DNA): TGTGCCAGCAGCTTGGGGCGCGGGCAAGAGACCCAGTACTTC. Amino acid sequence: CASSLGRGQETQYF. The chain joins TRBV5-4 to TRBJ2-5; a weak D match, TRBD2 (5 bases). Trimming shortened V by 0 bases and J by 2 bases, and 8 bases separated the two germline ends. The CDR3 consists of 14 residues. Germline CDR1 and CDR2: SGHNT and YYREEE (reference sequence).

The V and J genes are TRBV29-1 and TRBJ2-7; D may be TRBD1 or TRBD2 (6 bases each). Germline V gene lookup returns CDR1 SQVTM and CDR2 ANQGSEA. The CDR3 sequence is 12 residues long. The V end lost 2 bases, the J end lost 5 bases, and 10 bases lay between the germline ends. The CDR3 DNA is TGCAGCGTTGAACTAGGGGGGCACGAGCAGTACTTC. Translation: CSVELGGHEQYF.

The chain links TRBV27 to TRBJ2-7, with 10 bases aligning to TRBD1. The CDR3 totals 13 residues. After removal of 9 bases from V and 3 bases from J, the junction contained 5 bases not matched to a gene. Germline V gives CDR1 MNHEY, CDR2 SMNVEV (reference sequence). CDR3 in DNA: TGTGCCAGTAGCCGGGACAGGGGCTACGAGCAGTACTTC. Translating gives CASSRDRGYEQYF.

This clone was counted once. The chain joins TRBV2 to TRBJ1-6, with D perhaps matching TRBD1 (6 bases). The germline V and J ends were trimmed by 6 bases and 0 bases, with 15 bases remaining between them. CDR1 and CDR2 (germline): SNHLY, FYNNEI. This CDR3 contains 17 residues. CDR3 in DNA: TGTGCCAGCAGACTAGGACAGACCAGCTCCTATAATTCACCCCTCCACTTT. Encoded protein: CASRLGQTSSYNSPLHF. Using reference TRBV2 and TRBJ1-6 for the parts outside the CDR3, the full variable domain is EPEVTQTPSHQVTQMGQEVILRCVPISNHLYFYWYRQILGQKVEFLVSFYNNEISEKSEIFDDQFSVERPDGSNFTLKIRSTKLEDSAMYFCASRLGQTSSYNSPLHFGNGTRLTVT.

The CDR3 here is CASSGIGAGGYNYGYTF. DNA for the CDR3: TGTGCCAGCAGTGGCATTGGGGCAGGGGGCTACAACTATGGCTACACCTTC. The V and J genes are TRBV6-1 and TRBJ1-2; the match to TRBD1 covers 8 bases. CDR3 length: 17 amino acids. With V trimmed by 4 bases and J by 2 bases, 12 bases remained unmatched. CDR1 MNHNS and CDR2 SASEGT come from the germline V gene.

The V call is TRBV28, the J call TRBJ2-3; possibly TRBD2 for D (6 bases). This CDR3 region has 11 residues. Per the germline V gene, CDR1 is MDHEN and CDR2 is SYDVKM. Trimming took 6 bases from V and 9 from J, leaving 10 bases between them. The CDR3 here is CASRTGGTQYF. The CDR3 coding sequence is TGTGCCAGCAGGACCGGGGGAACGCAGTATTTT.

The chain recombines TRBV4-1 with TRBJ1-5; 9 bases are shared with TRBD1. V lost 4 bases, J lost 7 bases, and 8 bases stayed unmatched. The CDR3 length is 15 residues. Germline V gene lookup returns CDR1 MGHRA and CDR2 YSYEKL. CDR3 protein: CASSLTGTGSQPQHF. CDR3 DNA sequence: TGCGCCAGCAGCCTCACCGGGACAGGGAGCCAGCCCCAGCATTTT.

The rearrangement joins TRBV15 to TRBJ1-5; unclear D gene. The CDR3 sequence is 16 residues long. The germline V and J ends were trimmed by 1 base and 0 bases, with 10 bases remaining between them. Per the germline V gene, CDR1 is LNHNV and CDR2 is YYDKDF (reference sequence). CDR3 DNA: TGTGCCACCAGCAGAGCCGGGCCTCCTAGCAATCAGCCCCAGCATTTT. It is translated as CATSRAGPPSNQPQHF. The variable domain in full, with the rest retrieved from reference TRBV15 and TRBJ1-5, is DAMVIQNPRYQVTQFGKPVTLSCSQTLNHNVMYWYQQKSSQAPKLLFHYYDKDFNNEADTPDNFQSRRPNTSFCFLDIRSPGLGDTAMYLCATSRAGPPSNQPQHFGDGTRLSIL.

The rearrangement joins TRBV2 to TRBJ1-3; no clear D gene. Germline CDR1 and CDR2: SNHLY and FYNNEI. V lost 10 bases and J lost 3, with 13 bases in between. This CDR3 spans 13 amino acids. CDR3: CATTWGGGNTIYF. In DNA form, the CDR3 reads TGTGCCACCACCTGGGGTGGTGGAAACACCATATATTTT.

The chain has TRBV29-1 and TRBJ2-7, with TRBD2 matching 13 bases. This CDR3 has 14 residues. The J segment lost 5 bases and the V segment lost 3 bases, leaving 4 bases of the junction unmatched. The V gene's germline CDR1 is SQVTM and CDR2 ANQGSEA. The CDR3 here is CSVDGLAGVDEQYF. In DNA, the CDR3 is TGCAGCGTTGACGGACTAGCGGGAGTCGACGAGCAGTACTTC.

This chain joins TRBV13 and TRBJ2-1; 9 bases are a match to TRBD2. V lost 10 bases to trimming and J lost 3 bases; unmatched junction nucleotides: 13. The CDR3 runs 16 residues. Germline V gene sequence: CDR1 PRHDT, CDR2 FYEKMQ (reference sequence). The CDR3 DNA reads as TGTGCCACCTCCCACCATAGCGGGAGTTACTACAATGAGCAGTTCTTC. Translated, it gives CATSHHSGSYYNEQFF.

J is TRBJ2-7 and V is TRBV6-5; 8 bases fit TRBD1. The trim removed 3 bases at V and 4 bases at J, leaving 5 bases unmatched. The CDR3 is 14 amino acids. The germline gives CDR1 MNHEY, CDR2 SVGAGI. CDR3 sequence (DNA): TGTGCCAGCAGTTATCGACAGGGGTGGTACGAGCAGTACTTC. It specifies CASSYRQGWYEQYF.